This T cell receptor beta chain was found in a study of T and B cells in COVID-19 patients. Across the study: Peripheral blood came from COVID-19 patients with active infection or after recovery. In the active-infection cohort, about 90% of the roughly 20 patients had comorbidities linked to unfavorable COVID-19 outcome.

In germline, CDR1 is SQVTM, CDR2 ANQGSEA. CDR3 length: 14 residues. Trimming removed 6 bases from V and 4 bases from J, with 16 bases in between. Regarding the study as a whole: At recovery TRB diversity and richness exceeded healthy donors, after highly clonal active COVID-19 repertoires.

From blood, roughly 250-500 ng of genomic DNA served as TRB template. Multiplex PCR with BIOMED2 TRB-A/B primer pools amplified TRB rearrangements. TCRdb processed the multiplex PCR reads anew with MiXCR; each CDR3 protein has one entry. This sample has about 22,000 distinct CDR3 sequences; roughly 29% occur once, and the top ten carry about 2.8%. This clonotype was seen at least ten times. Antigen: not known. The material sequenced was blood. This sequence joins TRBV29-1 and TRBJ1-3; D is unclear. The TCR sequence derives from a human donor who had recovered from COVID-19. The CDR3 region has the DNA TGCAGCGTCATCGAGAGGGAAGGAGGAAACACCATATATTTT. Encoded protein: CSVIEREGGNTIYF.